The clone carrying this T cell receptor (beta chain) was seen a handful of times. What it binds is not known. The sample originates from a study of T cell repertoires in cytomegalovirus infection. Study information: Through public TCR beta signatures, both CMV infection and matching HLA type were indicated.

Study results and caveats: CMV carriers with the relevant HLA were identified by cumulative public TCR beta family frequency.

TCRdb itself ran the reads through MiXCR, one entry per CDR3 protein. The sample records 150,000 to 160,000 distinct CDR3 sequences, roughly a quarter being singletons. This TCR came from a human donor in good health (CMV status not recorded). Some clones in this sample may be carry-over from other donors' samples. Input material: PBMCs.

CDR3 DNA sequence: TGTGCCAGCAGCTTTAGGACAGAACCCGTCCTGACTTTC. It translates to CASSFRTEPVLTF. The chain recombines TRBV7-8 with TRBJ2-6, with D possibly TRBD1 on 6 matching bases. Trimming stripped 3 bases from V and 12 bases from J, with 12 bases between. The CDR3 loop spans 13 amino acids. The germline V gene has CDR1 SGHVS and CDR2 FQNEAQ.